This T cell receptor beta chain was captured in a study of human CD8 memory T cell subsets. Study results and caveats: Stem-like memory T cells matched precursor exhausted T cells in high diversity, which effector memory cells lacked. Estimated Chao1 values suggested that diversity was greater among stem-like memory T cells than among precursor exhausted T cells. When compared with each other, stem-like memory and precursor exhausted T cell repertoires showed minimal overlap.

Early memory CD8+ T cells that were CCR7+ PD-1+ TIGIT+ with exhausted-like traits constituted the TPEX cells. The authors drew RNA from duplicate vials of approximately 150,000 sorted CD8+ T cells per subset. Germline lookup yields CDR1 DFQATT and CDR2 SNEGSKA (reference sequence). CDR3 length equals 14 residues. Scientists made TCR beta libraries using UMI-labeled 5' RACE. TCRdb reworked the 5' RACE reads into one entry per CDR3 protein, no DNA. The data include some 7,000 distinct CDR3 sequences; the top ten clones carry approximately 23%. Details on this clonotype: Antigen unknown.

Specimen: CD8+ T cells from PBMCs. The source of this sequence is a human donor in good health. The chain combines TRBV20-1 with TRBJ2-7; TCRdb outputs TRBD2, but without DNA this stays unchecked. The CDR3 sequence: CSARLVRSSYEQYF.